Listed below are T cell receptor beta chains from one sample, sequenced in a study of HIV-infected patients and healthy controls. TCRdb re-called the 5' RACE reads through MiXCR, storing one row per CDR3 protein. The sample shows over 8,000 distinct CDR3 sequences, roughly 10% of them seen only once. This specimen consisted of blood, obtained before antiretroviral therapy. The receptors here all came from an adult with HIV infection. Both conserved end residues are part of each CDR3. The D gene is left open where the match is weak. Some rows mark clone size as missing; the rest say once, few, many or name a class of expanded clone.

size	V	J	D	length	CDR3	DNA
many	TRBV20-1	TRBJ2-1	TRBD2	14	CSAPVLAGFNEQFF	TGCAGTGCTCCGGTACTAGCGGGTTTCAATGAGCAGTTCTTC
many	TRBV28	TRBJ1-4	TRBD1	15	CASSPEQGAGEKLFF	TGTGCCAGCAGCCCAGAACAGGGGGCGGGTGAAAAACTGTTTTTT
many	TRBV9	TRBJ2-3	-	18	CASSVAWGAGRYGDTQYF	TGTGCCAGCAGCGTAGCTTGGGGAGCGGGCAGATACGGGGATACGCAGTATTTT
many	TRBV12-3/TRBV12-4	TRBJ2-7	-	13	CASTSGATYEQYF	TGTGCCAGCACGTCCGGAGCTACCTACGAGCAGTACTTC
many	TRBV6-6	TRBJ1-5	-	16	CASSPSTGYSNQPQHF	TGTGCCAGCAGTCCCTCGACAGGATATAGCAATCAGCCCCAGCATTTT
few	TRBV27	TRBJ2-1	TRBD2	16	CASSLGSGRTYNEQFF	TGTGCCAGCAGTTTGGGTAGCGGGAGGACCTACAATGAGCAGTTCTTC
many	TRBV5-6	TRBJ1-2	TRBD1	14	CASSYATGMDGYTF	TGTGCCAGCAGCTACGCGACAGGGATGGATGGCTACACCTTC
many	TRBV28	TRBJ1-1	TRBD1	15	CASTVGGQGDTEAFF	TGTGCCAGCACCGTGGGAGGACAGGGGGACACTGAAGCTTTCTTT
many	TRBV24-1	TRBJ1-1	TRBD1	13	CATRGQGWTEAFF	TGTGCCACCAGAGGACAGGGCTGGACTGAAGCTTTCTTT
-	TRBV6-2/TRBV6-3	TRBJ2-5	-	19	CASSPLRDTQIGNLETQYF	TGTGCCAGCAGTCCCTTAAGAGACACCCAGATTGGGAACTTAGAGACCCAGTACTTC
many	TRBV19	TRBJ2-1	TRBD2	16	CASSIEAGGGYNEQFF	TGTGCCAGTAGTATCGAGGCGGGAGGGGGTTACAATGAGCAGTTCTTC